This T cell receptor (beta chain) was profiled in a study of blood T cells in healthy people across ages. Study in general: Researchers report that template switching captured about one barcoded beta molecule per two T cells. Study-wide results and limits: The lack of PBMC sorting stopped any conclusive naive versus antigen-experienced comparison.

Next came a second PCR, run for about 6 to 11 cycles, which used a sample-barcoded 5' primer along with a J-beta primer mix. TCRdb re-derived calls from the 5' RACE reads in MiXCR, one entry per CDR3 protein. The sample consists of 1.5 million to 2 million distinct CDR3 sequences, 28% of them appearing once. In regard to this clonotype: Its antigen is still unknown.

V lost 0 bases to trimming and J lost 4 bases, with 10 bases between them. The CDR3 is 15 amino acids. In germline, CDR1 is LGHNA, CDR2 YNFKEQ. The rearrangement joins TRBV4-2 to TRBJ1-3; D may be TRBD1 (5 bases). The origin of this receptor is a woman in her twenties or thirties in good health. Sequencing used blood. The CDR3 DNA reads TGTGCCAGCAGCCAAGAGGGGACTTTCGGAAACACCATATATTTT. Translated: CASSQEGTFGNTIYF.